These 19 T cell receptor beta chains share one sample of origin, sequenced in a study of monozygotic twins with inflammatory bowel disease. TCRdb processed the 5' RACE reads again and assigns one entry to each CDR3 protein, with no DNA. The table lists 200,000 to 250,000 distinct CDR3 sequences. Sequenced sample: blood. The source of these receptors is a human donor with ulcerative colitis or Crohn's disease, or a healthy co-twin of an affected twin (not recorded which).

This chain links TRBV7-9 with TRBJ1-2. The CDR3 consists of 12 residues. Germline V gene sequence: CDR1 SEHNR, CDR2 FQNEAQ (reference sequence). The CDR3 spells CASSLDYSGYTF.

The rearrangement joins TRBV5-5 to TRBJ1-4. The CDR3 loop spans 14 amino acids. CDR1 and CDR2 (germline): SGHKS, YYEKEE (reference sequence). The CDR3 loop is CASATGLTNEKLFF.

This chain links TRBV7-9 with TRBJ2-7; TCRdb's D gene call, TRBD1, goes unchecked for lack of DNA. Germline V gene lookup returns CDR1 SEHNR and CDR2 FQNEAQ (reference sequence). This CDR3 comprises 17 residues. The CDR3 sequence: CASSLEGLTGWSYEQYF.

The CDR3 loop reads CAITPDGYYEQYF. V is TRBV6-2 or TRBV6-3 and J is TRBJ2-7; the D call of TRBD1 rests on TCRdb alone, since no DNA is present to check it. The germline V gene has CDR1 MNHEY and CDR2 SVGEGT. CDR3 length: 13 amino acids.

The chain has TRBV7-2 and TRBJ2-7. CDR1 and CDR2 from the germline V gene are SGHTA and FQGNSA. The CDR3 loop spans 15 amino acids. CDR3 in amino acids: CASSLTAGGPYEQYF.

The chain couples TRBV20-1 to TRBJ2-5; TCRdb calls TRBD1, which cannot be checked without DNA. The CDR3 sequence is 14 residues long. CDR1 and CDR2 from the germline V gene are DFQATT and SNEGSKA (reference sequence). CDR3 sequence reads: CSATARHRSETQYF.

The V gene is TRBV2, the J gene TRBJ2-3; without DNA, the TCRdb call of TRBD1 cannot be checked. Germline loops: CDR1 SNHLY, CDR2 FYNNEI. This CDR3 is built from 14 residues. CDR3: CASRTGQGTDTQYF.

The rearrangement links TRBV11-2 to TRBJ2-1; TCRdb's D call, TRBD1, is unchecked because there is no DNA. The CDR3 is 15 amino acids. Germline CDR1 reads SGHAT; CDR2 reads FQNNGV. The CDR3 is CASSPGTPIQSEQFF.

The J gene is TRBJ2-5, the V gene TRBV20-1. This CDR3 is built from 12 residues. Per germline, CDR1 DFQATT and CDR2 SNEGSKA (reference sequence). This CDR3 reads CSARSHEETQYF.

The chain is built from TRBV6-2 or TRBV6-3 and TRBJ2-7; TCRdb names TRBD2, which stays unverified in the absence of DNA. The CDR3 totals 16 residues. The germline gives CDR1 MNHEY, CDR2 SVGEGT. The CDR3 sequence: CASSFLLLAGGDEQYF.

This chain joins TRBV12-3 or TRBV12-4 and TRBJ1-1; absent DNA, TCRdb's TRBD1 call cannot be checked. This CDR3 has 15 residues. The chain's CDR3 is CASSLVGGVDTEAFF.

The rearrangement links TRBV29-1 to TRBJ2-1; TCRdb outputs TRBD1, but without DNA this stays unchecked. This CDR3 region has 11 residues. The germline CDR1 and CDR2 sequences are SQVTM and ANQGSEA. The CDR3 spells CSVVRGNEQFF.

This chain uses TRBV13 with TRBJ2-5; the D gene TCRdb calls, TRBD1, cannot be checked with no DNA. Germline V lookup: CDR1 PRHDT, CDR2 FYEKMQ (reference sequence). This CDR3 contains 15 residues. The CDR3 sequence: CASSLEGEIGETQYF.

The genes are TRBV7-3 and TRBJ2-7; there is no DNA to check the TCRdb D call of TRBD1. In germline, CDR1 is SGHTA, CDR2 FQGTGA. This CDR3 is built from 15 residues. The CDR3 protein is CASSLGREGYYEQYF.

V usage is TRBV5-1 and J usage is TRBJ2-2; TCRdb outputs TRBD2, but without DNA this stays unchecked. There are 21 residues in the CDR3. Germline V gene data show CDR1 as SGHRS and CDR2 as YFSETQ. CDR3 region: CASSSYKDFTQREGRTGELFF.

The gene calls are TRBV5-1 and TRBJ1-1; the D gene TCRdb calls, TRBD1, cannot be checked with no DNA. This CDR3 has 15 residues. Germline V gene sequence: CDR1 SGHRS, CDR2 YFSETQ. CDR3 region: CASSLWGAVDTEAFF.

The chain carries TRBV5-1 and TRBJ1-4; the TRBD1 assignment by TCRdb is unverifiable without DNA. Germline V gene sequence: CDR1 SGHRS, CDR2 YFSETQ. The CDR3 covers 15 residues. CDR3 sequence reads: CASRYEGELNEKLFF.

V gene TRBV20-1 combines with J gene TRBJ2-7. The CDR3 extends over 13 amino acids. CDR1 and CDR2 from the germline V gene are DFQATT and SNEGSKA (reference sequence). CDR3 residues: CSASTSVIYEQYF.

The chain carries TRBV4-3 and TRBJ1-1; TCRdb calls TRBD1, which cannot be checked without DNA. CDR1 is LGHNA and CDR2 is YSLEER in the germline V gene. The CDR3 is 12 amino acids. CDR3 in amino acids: CASAKGASEAFF.